This T cell receptor beta chain originates from a study of blood T cell repertoires in COVID-19. Overall study: Samples of COVID-19 (acute and convalescent) were obtained from the United States, Italy and Spain. T cells, B-cell-depleted T cells, or PBMCs supplied cDNA or gDNA.

As handled by the study authors: From reference gene primer amplification, estimates of nucleated cell counts were derived. Measured with immunoSEQ multiplex PCR; TCRdb has only the in-frame clones, and not every one. That table gives V, J and clone size, and the DNA gave D and trimming. The repertoire holds more than 95,000 clones, approximately 85% seen once, with roughly 4% in the top ten. There are 14 residues in the CDR3. The V and J ends lost 2 bases and 2 bases respectively, with 11 bases between them. Germline lookup yields CDR1 SGDLS and CDR2 YYNGEE. The sequenced material came from peripheral blood. V and J are TRBV9 and TRBJ2-7; no firm D call. The source is a man aged 50-60 years with acute or convalescent COVID-19. The CDR3 DNA is TGTGCCAGCAGCGTGTCTGGAGATCCCTACGAGCAGTACTTC. Translated: CASSVSGDPYEQYF.